The present entry profiles one T cell receptor beta chain with its context. This record belongs to a study of shared T cell receptors in the human thymus. V lost 2 bases and J 1 base, leaving 14 bases between the germline ends. CDR1 SGHTA and CDR2 FQGNSA come from the germline V gene. The CDR3 covers 16 residues. Sequencing used immunoSEQ multiplex PCR; TCRdb keeps in-frame clones, though not all of them. Here the sample spans about 660,000 clones, roughly 88% being singletons. These data also featured in a second study, about human thymus T cells. That work states: Across thymic and blood repertoires, the usage of V and J genes appeared to be biased.

The sample was thymocytes. The sequence derives from a boy younger than two with a congenital heart defect. The gene calls are TRBV7-2 and TRBJ2-5; possible D gene TRBD1, 6 bases. As DNA, the CDR3 is TGTGCCAGCAGCTTACCCGGACAGCCGATCCAAGAGACCCAGTACTTC. Its translation: CASSLPGQPIQETQYF.